The 30 T cell receptor beta chains below come from one sample, sequenced in a study of response to subunit inactivated influenza vaccine. Using its own MiXCR run on the RT-PCR reads, TCRdb lists one record per CDR3 protein. Among more than 400,000 distinct CDR3 sequences listed, about 7.2% were seen once. The specimen comprised PBMCs from blood, sampled roughly 24 months after vaccination. These receptors were obtained from a man aged 45 to 75 who received an inactivated influenza vaccine.

This clonotype was observed at least ten times. The rearrangement uses TRBV3-1 and TRBJ2-7, with TRBD1 matching 8 bases. Germline V gene lookup returns CDR1 LGHDT and CDR2 YNNKEL (reference sequence). Trimming cost V 1 base and J 3 bases; bases outside gene matches: 5. The CDR3 has 15 residues. In DNA, the CDR3 is TGTGCCAGCAGCCAAGCAACAGGGGGTATCTACGAGCAGTACTTC. The encoded protein is CASSQATGGIYEQYF.

The rearrangement links TRBV6-1 to TRBJ2-3; 10 bases are a match to TRBD2. The CDR3 is 16 residues long. The V and J ends lost 2 bases and 4 bases, in that order; junction bases with no gene match: 6. The germline V gene encodes CDR1 MNHNS and CDR2 SASEGT. The CDR3 DNA reads TGTGCCAGCAGTGAACTGAGCGGGAGGGCCCCAGATACGCAGTATTTT. As protein: CASSELSGRAPDTQYF.

Only a few counts were recorded for this clonotype. This chain connects TRBV20-1 to TRBJ2-1; TRBD2 aligns across 11 bases. Germline CDR1 and CDR2: DFQATT and SNEGSKA (reference sequence). This CDR3 has 15 amino acids. V shed 6 bases and J 6 bases; nucleotides not matched to a gene: 10. The CDR3 region is CSAPGGTSGSNEQFF. In nucleotides, the CDR3 is TGCAGTGCCCCAGGGGGGACTAGCGGTAGCAATGAGCAGTTCTTC.

This clonotype has a count of ten or more. The chain carries TRBV29-1 and TRBJ1-2; the D gene is possibly TRBD1 (5 bases). V lost 3 bases to trimming and J lost 5 bases, with 16 bases between them. CDR1 is SQVTM, CDR2 ANQGSEA, per germline. The CDR3 length is 14 residues. As DNA, the CDR3 is TGCAGCGTTGAGGAGGGTGGGGGTGGATATGGCTACACCTTC. It translates to CSVEEGGGGYGYTF. Supplemented by reference TRBV29-1 and TRBJ1-2, the full variable domain reads SAVISQKPSRDICQRGTSLTIQCQVDSQVTMMFWYRQQPGQSLTLIATANQGSEATYESGFVIDKFPISRPNLTFSTLTVSNMSPEDSSIYLCSVEEGGGGYGYTFGSGTRLTVV.

The table lists this clonotype with a few counts. The V gene is TRBV7-2, the J gene TRBJ2-5; no firm D call. Germline V lookup: CDR1 SGHTA, CDR2 FQGNSA. This CDR3 has 17 residues. V was shortened by 5 bases and J by 1 base, with 20 bases between the two germline ends. The CDR3 region is CASSRAPSISRQETQYF. The CDR3 DNA sequence: TGTGCCAGCAGCCGAGCCCCGAGCATATCCCGCCAAGAGACCCAGTACTTC.

The V call is TRBV29-1, the J call TRBJ2-3, with D hard to call. The CDR3 has 11 amino acids. Trimming removed 7 bases at V and 6 bases at J, with 11 bases between. Germline CDR1 and CDR2: SQVTM and ANQGSEA. The chain's CDR3 is CSDLVGDTQYF. In DNA form, the CDR3 reads TGCAGCGACCTAGTTGGGGATACGCAGTATTTT.

At least ten counts were recorded for this clonotype. The gene calls are TRBV3-1 and TRBJ2-3; D call uncertain. The CDR3 runs 15 residues. Looked up from germline, CDR1 is LGHDT and CDR2 is YNNKEL (reference sequence). Trimming left V 1 base short and J 2 bases short, with 10 bases between. The CDR3: CASSQAGRDTDTQYF. CDR3 coding DNA: TGTGCCAGCAGCCAAGCTGGCCGAGACACAGATACGCAGTATTTT.

CDR3 region: CSVVTQGGAGQPQHF. DNA for the CDR3: TGCAGCGTCGTGACCCAGGGAGGGGCAGGTCAGCCCCAGCATTTT. The V gene is TRBV29-1, the J gene TRBJ1-5, with D possibly TRBD1 on 5 matching bases. Germline V lookup: CDR1 SQVTM, CDR2 ANQGSEA. The V end lost 6 bases, the J end lost 6 bases, and 21 bases lay between the germline ends. This CDR3 is 15 amino acids long. Drawing the rest from reference TRBV29-1 and TRBJ1-5, the complete variable domain is SAVISQKPSRDICQRGTSLTIQCQVDSQVTMMFWYRQQPGQSLTLIATANQGSEATYESGFVIDKFPISRPNLTFSTLTVSNMSPEDSSIYLCSVVTQGGAGQPQHFGDGTRLSIL.

This chain connects TRBV20-1 to TRBJ1-2; 10 bases map to TRBD1. Germline lookup yields CDR1 DFQATT and CDR2 SNEGSKA (reference sequence). The CDR3 is made up of 14 amino acids. Trimming took 6 bases from V and 2 from J; bases not matched to a gene: 6. CDR3 amino acids: CSADPGQGNYGYTF. CDR3 in DNA: TGCAGTGCCGACCCGGGACAGGGGAACTATGGCTACACCTTC.

The genes are TRBV7-8 and TRBJ2-3; a weak D match, TRBD2 (5 bases). Germline V CDR1 and CDR2: SGHVS, FQNEAQ. The CDR3 has 15 amino acids. V was pared by 0 bases and J by 5 bases, with 12 bases between. The chain's CDR3 is CASSLAPLALDTQYF. In DNA form, the CDR3 reads TGTGCCAGCAGCTTAGCGCCCCTAGCTCTAGATACGCAGTATTTT.

The chain carries TRBV4-1 and TRBJ2-4; 9 bases map to TRBD2. Germline V gene lookup returns CDR1 MGHRA and CDR2 YSYEKL. Trimming took 0 bases from V and 0 from J; bases not matched to a gene: 6. CDR3 length equals 18 residues. DNA for the CDR3: TGCGCCAGCAGCCAAGAGGGTAGCGGGGGCGTAGCCAAAAACATTCAGTACTTC. Its translation: CASSQEGSGGVAKNIQYF.

The chain employs TRBV6-2 or TRBV6-3 and TRBJ2-3; 15 nucleotides match TRBD2. Germline V gene data show CDR1 as MNHEY and CDR2 as SVGEGT. The CDR3 has 18 amino acids. V was clipped by 2 bases and J by 5 bases; unmatched bases: 8. The CDR3: CASSYDIKGLAGGDTQYF. The CDR3 DNA is TGTGCCAGCAGTTACGATATCAAGGGACTAGCGGGAGGAGATACGCAGTATTTT.

This clonotype was found many times. This chain joins TRBV29-1 and TRBJ2-3; D possibly corresponds to TRBD1 (5 bases). CDR3 size: 14 residues. Trimming took off 7 bases at V and 5 bases at J, with 19 bases between the two ends. Germline values: CDR1 SQVTM, CDR2 ANQGSEA. CDR3 residues: CSAYQGGRLDTQYF. In DNA, the CDR3 is TGCAGCGCTTATCAGGGTGGGCGGCTAGATACGCAGTATTTT.

This clonotype has more than one count but fewer than ten. The chain combines TRBV29-1 with TRBJ2-3, with D hard to call. The V gene's germline CDR1 is SQVTM and CDR2 ANQGSEA. There are 14 residues in the CDR3. V gave up 1 base and J gave up 5 bases, with 13 bases separating them. CDR3 protein: CSVEAGRVKDTQYF. The DNA for the CDR3 is TGCAGCGTTGAAGCCGGTAGGGTTAAAGATACGCAGTATTTT.

CDR3 sequence reads: CASSLVVLPYEQYF. Written as DNA, the CDR3 is TGTGCCAGCAGCTTAGTAGTTCTCCCCTACGAGCAGTACTTC. The chain links TRBV7-2 to TRBJ2-7, with D hard to call. The germline V and J ends were trimmed by 1 base and 2 bases, with 9 bases remaining between them. Germline CDR1 is SGHTA and CDR2 is FQGNSA. The length of the CDR3 is 14 residues. The full variable domain, with the rest looked up from reference TRBV7-2 and TRBJ2-7, is GAGVSQSPSNKVTEKGKDVELRCDPISGHTALYWYRQSLGQGLEFLIYFQGNSAPDKSGLPSDRFSAERTGGSVSTLTIQRTQQEDSAVYLCASSLVVLPYEQYFGPGTRLTVT.

This chain uses TRBV5-5 with TRBJ1-6; maybe TRBD1 (6 bases). This CDR3 has 17 amino acids. Trimming removed 2 bases from V and 11 bases from J, with 23 bases in between. Per the germline V gene, CDR1 is SGHKS and CDR2 is YYEKEE (reference sequence). CDR3 in DNA: TGTGCCAGCAGCTTAAAGATTGGGGGGGCTACTTCGACACCCCTCCACTTT. Translated: CASSLKIGGATSTPLHF.

This clonotype has just a few counts. The chain links TRBV12-3 or TRBV12-4 to TRBJ2-7; 7 bases line up with TRBD2. Germline trimming cut 6 bases from V and 5 bases from J; bases unmatched to any gene: 10. CDR3 size: 14 residues. The CDR3 region has the DNA TGTGCCAGCAGCTCTGGACTAGTTCCCCACGAGCAGTACTTC. Translation: CASSSGLVPHEQYF.

The chain uses TRBV27 and TRBJ1-1; D not certain. This CDR3 comprises 14 residues. Germline-derived CDR1 and CDR2 are MNHEY and SMNVEV (reference sequence). V dropped 3 bases and J dropped 0 bases, with 8 bases sitting between them. This chain's CDR3 is CASSFDIMNTEAFF. In DNA form, the CDR3 reads TGTGCCAGCAGTTTCGACATCATGAACACTGAAGCTTTCTTT.

The chain employs TRBV29-1 and TRBJ1-1, with 10 bases fitting TRBD1. CDR1 is SQVTM, CDR2 ANQGSEA, per germline. The CDR3 length is 11 residues. With V trimmed by 5 bases and J by 11 bases, 5 bases remained unmatched. CDR3 in DNA: TGCAGCGTTAGGGACAGGGGTGGGGCTTTCTTT. It specifies CSVRDRGGAFF.

Only a few counts were recorded for this clonotype. The rearrangement uses TRBV3-1 and TRBJ2-3, with D uncertain. The CDR3 has 15 residues. Germline lookup yields CDR1 LGHDT and CDR2 YNNKEL (reference sequence). V lost 0 bases to trimming and J lost 4 bases, with 11 bases between them. CDR3 coding DNA: TGTGCCAGCAGCCAAGACCCCTCGGTGGCAGATACGCAGTATTTT. The encoded protein is CASSQDPSVADTQYF.

This clonotype was counted many times. The rearrangement uses TRBV28 and TRBJ2-4; 10 nucleotides agree with TRBD2. This CDR3 spans 16 amino acids. V dropped 2 bases and J dropped 5; count of bases not matched to a gene: 6. Per the germline V gene, CDR1 is MDHEN and CDR2 is SYDVKM. CDR3 sequence reads: CASSLGPGLAENIQYF. CDR3 in DNA: TGTGCCAGCAGTTTAGGCCCCGGACTAGCGGAAAACATTCAGTACTTC. The full variable domain, with the rest looked up from reference TRBV28 and TRBJ2-4, is DVKVTQSSRYLVKRTGEKVFLECVQDMDHENMFWYRQDPGLGLRLIYFSYDVKMKEKGDIPEGYSVSREKKERFSLILESASTNQTSMYLCASSLGPGLAENIQYFGAGTRLSVL.

In its sample, this clonotype was seen a few times. V gene TRBV3-1 combines with J gene TRBJ2-1; possibly TRBD2 for D (6 bases). From germline, CDR1 is LGHDT and CDR2 YNNKEL (reference sequence). The CDR3 has 14 residues. V lost 1 base and J 6 bases, leaving 10 bases between the germline ends. CDR3: CASSQGHGGNEQFF. Written as DNA, the CDR3 is TGTGCCAGCAGCCAAGGTCACGGGGGCAATGAGCAGTTCTTC.

This clonotype showed up just a few times. This chain uses TRBV30 with TRBJ1-6, with D hard to call. The CDR3 runs 14 residues. Trimming left V 2 bases short and J 5 bases short, with 10 bases between. Germline V lookup: CDR1 GTSNPN, CDR2 SVGIG (reference sequence). DNA of the CDR3: TGTGCCTGGAGTCTGATAGGGAATAATTCACCCCTCCACTTT. It specifies CAWSLIGNNSPLHF.

This clonotype has a handful of counts. The V and J genes are TRBV7-9 and TRBJ2-7; 8 positions agree with TRBD1. Germline assignment: CDR1 SEHNR and CDR2 FQNEAQ (reference sequence). The CDR3 is made up of 12 amino acids. Written as DNA, the CDR3 is TGTTCCCGTAGGGACAGGAGCTACGAGCAGTACTTC. Its translation is CSRRDRSYEQYF.

The rearrangement uses TRBV4-3 and TRBJ2-4, with no clear D. This CDR3 contains 13 residues. Trimming removed 3 bases at V and 13 bases at J, with 16 bases between. CDR1 and CDR2 (germline): LGHNA, YSLEER. CDR3 loop: CASSQEKSGWQYF. The CDR3 DNA sequence: TGCGCCAGCAGCCAGGAGAAGTCAGGTTGGCAGTACTTC.

This clonotype was observed a few times. DNA of the CDR3: TGTGCCAGCAGTTTATTTGGGTGGTGGGCCGACAATGAGCAGTTCTTC. Residues: CASSLFGWWADNEQFF. V is TRBV28 and J is TRBJ2-1, with D unresolved. V gave up 1 base and J gave up 5 bases, with 15 bases separating them. Germline values: CDR1 MDHEN, CDR2 SYDVKM. The CDR3 contains 16 residues. The full variable domain, with the rest looked up from reference TRBV28 and TRBJ2-1, is DVKVTQSSRYLVKRTGEKVFLECVQDMDHENMFWYRQDPGLGLRLIYFSYDVKMKEKGDIPEGYSVSREKKERFSLILESASTNQTSMYLCASSLFGWWADNEQFFGPGTRLTVL.

This sequence joins TRBV3-1 and TRBJ2-1, with 7 bases identical to TRBD2. The V and J ends lost 6 bases and 8 bases, in that order; junction bases with no gene match: 10. This CDR3 comprises 14 residues. CDR1 LGHDT and CDR2 YNNKEL come from the germline V gene (reference sequence). The chain's CDR3 is CASSRRLARHEQFF. Here the CDR3 DNA reads TGTGCCAGCAGTCGGCGACTAGCAAGACATGAGCAGTTCTTC.

The J gene is TRBJ2-5, the V gene TRBV6-1, with 9 bases that match TRBD2. Trimming took 7 bases from V and 6 from J; bases not matched to a gene: 6. Germline V gives CDR1 MNHNS, CDR2 SASEGT. The CDR3 is 13 residues long. This CDR3 is CASKVAGEKTQYF. CDR3 bases: TGTGCCAGCAAAGTAGCGGGAGAGAAGACCCAGTACTTC.

This clonotype has a handful of counts. The CDR3 bases are TGTGCCAGCAGCTTGATTACCCGGTACTACAATGAGCAGTTCTTC. This codes for CASSLITRYYNEQFF. The rearrangement joins TRBV7-2 to TRBJ2-1; D remains ambiguous. The CDR3 is 15 residues long. The germline CDR1 and CDR2 sequences are SGHTA and FQGNSA. V was trimmed by 3 bases and J by 3 bases, leaving 12 bases between them.

This clonotype showed up just a few times. The rearrangement uses TRBV25-1 and TRBJ2-1; D not resolved. This CDR3 comprises 14 residues. Germline V gives CDR1 MGHDK, CDR2 SYGVNS. Trimming pared 1 base from V and 9 bases from J, leaving 13 bases between. The CDR3 coding sequence is TGTGCCAGCAGTGAATGGCCAGGTCAATTTGAGCAGTTCTTC. This codes for CASSEWPGQFEQFF.